This is a list of T cell receptor beta chains from one sample in a study of OX40 agonist ivuxolimab in advanced cancers. Clones were sequenced by immunoSEQ multiplex PCR, and TCRdb holds only the in-frame ones, with some missing. This table holds about 99,000 clones, approximately 94% found once. Specimen: CD4+ or CD8+ T cells sorted from blood, collected in a trial of the OX40 agonist ivuxolimab. The origin of the receptors is an adult with an advanced solid tumor such as melanoma, head and neck, liver or kidney cancer. Each CDR3 is given with its conserved first and last residue. The D gene is left open where the match is weak. The size of a clone is reported for some rows only, either as once, few or many, or as a class for expanded clones.

cdr3_length	v_call	j_call	d_call	clone_size	cdr3_aa	cdr3_nt
15	TRBV29-1	TRBJ2-3	-	-	CSVAPYSASTDTQYF	TGCAGCGTTGCCCCGTACAGCGCCAGCACAGATACGCAGTATTTT
16	TRBV28	TRBJ1-5	TRBD1	-	CATSTRRQGGNQPQHF	TGTGCCACCTCCACTCGAAGACAGGGGGGGAATCAGCCCCAGCATTTT
18	TRBV4-3	TRBJ2-7	TRBD1	-	CASSQAILGQAVTYEQYF	TGCGCCAGCAGCCAAGCAATTCTTGGACAGGCCGTGACCTACGAGCAGTACTTC
14	TRBV6-5	TRBJ2-5	-	-	CASSYSGRQETQYF	TGTGCCAGCAGTTACTCGGGGCGTCAAGAGACCCAGTACTTC
14	TRBV27	TRBJ1-5	-	-	CASSQGWSNQPQHF	TGTGCCAGCAGTCAGGGGTGGAGCAATCAGCCCCAGCATTTT
12	TRBV28	TRBJ1-1	-	-	CASSGGWTEAFF	TGTGCCAGCTCGGGGGGCTGGACTGAAGCTTTCTTT
13	TRBV10-3	TRBJ1-5	-	-	CAIRGQGNQPQHF	TGTGCCATCAGGGGCCAAGGGAATCAGCCCCAGCATTTT
17	TRBV19	TRBJ1-5	TRBD1	-	CATRRDRGDPGNQPQHF	TGTGCCACCCGCCGAGACAGGGGGGACCCGGGCAATCAGCCCCAGCATTTT
13	TRBV27	TRBJ2-1	-	-	CASRGTNLALGIF	TGTGCCAGCAGAGGGACCAACCTAGCGTTGGGAATCTTC
15	TRBV5-4	TRBJ2-5	TRBD1	-	CASSFPGTGGETQYF	TGTGCCAGTTCGTTCCCCGGGACAGGGGGAGAGACCCAGTACTTC
14	TRBV28	TRBJ1-2	-	-	CASSFARVVYGYTF	TGTGCCAGCAGTTTCGCCAGGGTGGTCTATGGCTACACCTTC
15	TRBV9	TRBJ2-1	TRBD2	-	CASSAGTSGTQRRFF	TGTGCCAGCAGCGCCGGGACTAGCGGAACTCAAAGGCGGTTCTTC
13	TRBV18	TRBJ2-2	-	-	CASSPGGVGELFF	TGTGCCAGCTCACCAGGGGGCGTCGGGGAGCTGTTTTTT
19	TRBV5-1	TRBJ1-3	TRBD1	-	CASSLAEGQGAHSGNTIYF	TGCGCCAGCAGCTTGGCCGAAGGACAGGGGGCCCACTCTGGAAACACCATATATTTT
15	TRBV9	TRBJ2-3	-	-	CASSVFGGSTDTQYF	TGTGCCAGCAGCGTATTCGGCGGGAGCACAGATACGCAGTATTTT
13	TRBV10-2	TRBJ2-3	-	-	CASRTGGADTQYF	TGCGCCAGCAGGACAGGTGGGGCAGATACGCAGTATTTT
16	TRBV15	TRBJ2-2	TRBD2	-	CATSRRTSGSTGELFF	TGTGCCACCAGCAGACGGACTAGCGGAAGCACCGGGGAGCTGTTTTTT
15	TRBV6-1	TRBJ2-7	-	-	CASRSRGLSSYEQYF	TGTGCCAGCAGGAGCAGGGGCCTAAGCTCCTACGAGCAGTACTTC
14	TRBV15	TRBJ1-2	-	-	CATSRDYAGSGYTF	TGTGCCACCAGCAGAGATTATGCGGGCTCTGGCTACACCTTC
10	TRBV20-1	TRBJ2-1	-	-	CSARDNEQFF	TGCAGTGCTAGAGATAATGAGCAGTTCTTC
15	TRBV11-2	TRBJ1-4	-	few	CASSLKGRGNEKLFF	TGTGCCAGCAGCTTAAAAGGGAGAGGGAATGAAAAACTGTTTTTT
16	TRBV25-1	TRBJ1-1	-	few	CASSELGRAGNTEAFF	TGTGCCAGCAGTGAATTAGGTAGGGCAGGGAACACTGAAGCTTTCTTT
15	TRBV19	TRBJ2-1	TRBD2	-	CASSDPAGGRNEQFF	TGTGCCAGTAGTGATCCAGCGGGGGGGCGCAATGAGCAGTTCTTC
14	TRBV5-1	TRBJ1-2	-	-	CASSRTDNEYGYTF	TGCGCCAGCAGCAGAACGGACAATGAGTATGGCTACACCTTC
14	TRBV7-3	TRBJ2-7	TRBD2	-	CASSPGSGLSEQYF	TGTGCCAGCAGCCCGGGTAGCGGGCTCTCCGAGCAGTACTTC
14	TRBV7-2	TRBJ2-3	-	-	CASSLVRSPDTQYF	TGTGCCAGCAGCTTAGTACGTTCCCCAGATACGCAGTATTTT
14	TRBV7-2	TRBJ2-7	TRBD2	-	CASSFGLAGYEQYF	TGTGCCAGCAGCTTTGGACTAGCGGGGTACGAGCAGTACTTC
12	TRBV28	TRBJ2-2	-	-	CASSLLTGELFF	TGTGCCAGCAGTTTGCTCACCGGGGAGCTGTTTTTT
18	TRBV5-1	TRBJ2-7	-	-	CASSLAGGSRAGAYEQYF	TGCGCCAGCAGCTTGGCCGGGGGTTCGCGTGCCGGAGCCTACGAGCAGTACTTC
17	TRBV11-2	TRBJ2-3	TRBD2	-	CASSLDPTSGKLGTQYF	TGTGCCAGCAGCTTAGACCCGACTAGCGGGAAGTTGGGTACGCAGTATTTT
16	TRBV5-1	TRBJ2-7	-	-	CASSLTPGNTYREQYF	TGCGCCAGCAGCTTGACCCCAGGGAATACCTACCGCGAGCAGTACTTC